The clone carrying this T cell receptor beta chain was found many times. The antigen is undetermined. The data belong to a study of neurological immune-mediated disorders. Study-wide results and caveats: Across subjects, no CDR3 amino acid sequence appeared in expanded clones of more than one subject, a finding that suggested private repertoires in all groups. While HTLV-1-associated myelopathy showed the greatest TCR clonal expansion, multiple sclerosis showed the least, falling below healthy controls.

Time point of the sample: longitudinal time-point 1 (baseline). cDNA was made by 5'RACE with 10-nucleotide random UMIs. The output of every sequencing run, over 160 million TCR-beta sequences, came from 15-18 subjects. TCRdb passed the 5' RACE reads through MiXCR, listing each CDR3 protein once. Of over 55,000 distinct CDR3 sequences in the sample, about 10% were seen once. This CDR3 comprises 15 residues. Germline trimming cut 3 bases from V and 8 bases from J; bases unmatched to any gene: 4. Germline values: CDR1 SGHTA, CDR2 FQGTGA. The sequencing sample was made of PBMCs. This clonotype was sampled from a male donor with HTLV-1-associated myelopathy (HAM/TSP). The chain recombines TRBV7-3 with TRBJ1-6, with 10 bases identical to TRBD1. The CDR3 sequence: CASSLMGTGDSPLHF. CDR3 in DNA: TGTGCCAGCAGCTTGATGGGGACAGGGGATTCACCCCTCCACTTT.